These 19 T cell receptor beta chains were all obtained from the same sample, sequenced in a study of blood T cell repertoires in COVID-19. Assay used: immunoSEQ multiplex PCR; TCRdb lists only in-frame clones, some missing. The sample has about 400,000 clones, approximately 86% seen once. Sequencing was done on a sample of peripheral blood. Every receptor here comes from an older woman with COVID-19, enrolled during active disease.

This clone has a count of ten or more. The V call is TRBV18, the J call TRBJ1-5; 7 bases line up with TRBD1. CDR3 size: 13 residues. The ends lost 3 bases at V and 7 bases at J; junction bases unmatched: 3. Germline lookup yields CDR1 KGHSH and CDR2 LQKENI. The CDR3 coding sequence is TGTGCCAGCTCACCGCAGACAGGGCAGCCCCAGCATTTT. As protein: CASSPQTGQPQHF.

CDR3 in DNA: TGTGCCAGCAGCCAATTTGAGCTAGCGGGAAACACCGGGGAGCTGTTTTTT. This gives the protein CASSQFELAGNTGELFF. The J gene is TRBJ2-2, the V gene TRBV4-2, with TRBD2 identical over 9 bases. The CDR3 totals 17 residues. CDR1 and CDR2 (germline): LGHNA, YNFKEQ. V was clipped by 2 bases and J by 2 bases; unmatched bases: 6.

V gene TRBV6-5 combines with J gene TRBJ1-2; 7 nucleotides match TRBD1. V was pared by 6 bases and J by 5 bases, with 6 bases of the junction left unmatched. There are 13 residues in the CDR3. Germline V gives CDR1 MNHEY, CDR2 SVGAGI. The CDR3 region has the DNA TGTGCCAGCAGCTGGTCAGGGGGATATGGCTACACCTTC. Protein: CASSWSGGYGYTF.

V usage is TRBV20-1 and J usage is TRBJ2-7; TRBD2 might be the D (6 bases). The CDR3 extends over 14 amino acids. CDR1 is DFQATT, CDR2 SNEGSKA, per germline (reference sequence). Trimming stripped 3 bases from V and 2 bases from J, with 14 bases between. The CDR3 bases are TGCAGTGCTAGTCCCACGGGGGAAACCTACGAGCAGTACTTC. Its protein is CSASPTGETYEQYF.

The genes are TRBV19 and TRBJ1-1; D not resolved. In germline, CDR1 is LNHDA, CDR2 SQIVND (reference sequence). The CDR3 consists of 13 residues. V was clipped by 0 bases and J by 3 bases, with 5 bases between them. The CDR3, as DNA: TGTGCCAGTAGTATAGATGTCGACACTGAAGCTTTCTTT. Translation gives CASSIDVDTEAFF. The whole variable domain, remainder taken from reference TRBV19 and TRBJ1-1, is DGGITQSPKYLFRKEGQNVTLSCEQNLNHDAMYWYRQDPGQGLRLIYYSQIVNDFQKGDIAEGYSVSREKKESFPLTVTSAQKNPTAFYLCASSIDVDTEAFFGQGTRLTVV.

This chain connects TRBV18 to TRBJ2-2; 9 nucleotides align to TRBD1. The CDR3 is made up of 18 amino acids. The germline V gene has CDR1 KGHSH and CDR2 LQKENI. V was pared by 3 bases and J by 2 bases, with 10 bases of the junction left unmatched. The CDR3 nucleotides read TGTGCCAGCTCACCCAGGCGACCGGACAGGGGTAACACCGGGGAGCTGTTTTTT. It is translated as CASSPRRPDRGNTGELFF.

As DNA, the CDR3 is TGTGCCAGCAGCCCTCGGAGTCTAGCGGACACCGGGGAGCTGTTTTTT. Its translation: CASSPRSLADTGELFF. The J gene is TRBJ2-2, the V gene TRBV6-2 or TRBV6-3; 7 bases line up with TRBD2. The germline V gene encodes CDR1 MNHEY and CDR2 SVGEGT. Trimming removed 6 bases from V and 3 bases from J; junction bases left unmatched: 10. The CDR3 contains 16 residues.

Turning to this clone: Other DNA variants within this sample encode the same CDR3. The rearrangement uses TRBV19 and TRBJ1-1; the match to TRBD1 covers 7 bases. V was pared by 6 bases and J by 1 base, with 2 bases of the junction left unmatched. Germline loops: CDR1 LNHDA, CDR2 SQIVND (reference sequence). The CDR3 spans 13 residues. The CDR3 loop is CASRDRPNTEAFF. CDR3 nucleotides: TGTGCCAGTAGGGACAGGCCGAACACTGAAGCTTTCTTT. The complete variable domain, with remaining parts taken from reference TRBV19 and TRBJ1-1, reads DGGITQSPKYLFRKEGQNVTLSCEQNLNHDAMYWYRQDPGQGLRLIYYSQIVNDFQKGDIAEGYSVSREKKESFPLTVTSAQKNPTAFYLCASRDRPNTEAFFGQGTRLTVV.

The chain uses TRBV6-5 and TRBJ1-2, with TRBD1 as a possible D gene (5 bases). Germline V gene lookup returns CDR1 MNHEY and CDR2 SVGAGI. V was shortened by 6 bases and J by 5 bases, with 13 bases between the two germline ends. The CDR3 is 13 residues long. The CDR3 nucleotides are TGTGCCAGCAGGGCCAGGGAGGATTATGGCTACACCTTC. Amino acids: CASRAREDYGYTF.

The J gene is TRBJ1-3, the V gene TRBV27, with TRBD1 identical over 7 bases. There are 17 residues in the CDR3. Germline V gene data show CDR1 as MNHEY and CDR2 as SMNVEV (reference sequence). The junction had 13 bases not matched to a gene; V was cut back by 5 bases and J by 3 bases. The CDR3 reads CASSRSFPGGLGNTIYF. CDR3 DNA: TGTGCCAGCAGTAGAAGCTTCCCAGGGGGTCTTGGAAACACCATATATTTT.

CDR3 nucleotide sequence: TGTGCCAGCAGTTTCACACGGAACACTGAAGCTTTCTTT. Its protein is CASSFTRNTEAFF. The chain recombines TRBV27 with TRBJ1-1; D gene uncertain. Germline CDR1 and CDR2: MNHEY and SMNVEV (reference sequence). V lost 3 bases and J 1 base, leaving 6 bases between the germline ends. This CDR3 spans 13 amino acids.

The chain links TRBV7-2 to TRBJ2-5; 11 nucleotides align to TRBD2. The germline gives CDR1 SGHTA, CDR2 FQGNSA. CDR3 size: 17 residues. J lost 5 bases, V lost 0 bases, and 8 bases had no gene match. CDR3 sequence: CASSLAWASGGPETQYF. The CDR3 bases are TGTGCCAGCAGCTTAGCGTGGGCTAGCGGGGGGCCCGAGACCCAGTACTTC.

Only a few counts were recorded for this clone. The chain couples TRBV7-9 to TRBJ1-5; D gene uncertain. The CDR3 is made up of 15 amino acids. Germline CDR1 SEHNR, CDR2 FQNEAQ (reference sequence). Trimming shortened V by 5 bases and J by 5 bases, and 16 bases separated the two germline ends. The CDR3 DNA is TGTGCCAGCAGCGATATATACGGGAGAGATCAGCCCCAGCATTTT. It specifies CASSDIYGRDQPQHF.

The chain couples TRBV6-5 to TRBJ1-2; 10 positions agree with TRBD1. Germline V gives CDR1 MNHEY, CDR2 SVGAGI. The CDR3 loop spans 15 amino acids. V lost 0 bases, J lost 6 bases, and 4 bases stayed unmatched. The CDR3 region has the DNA TGTGCCAGCAGTTACTCGGGACAGGGGAAGGATGGCTACACCTTC. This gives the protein CASSYSGQGKDGYTF.

CDR3 nucleotides: TGCGCCAGCAGCCTGGGACAGGGTGGCTACACCTTC. As protein: CASSLGQGGYTF. The chain has TRBV5-1 and TRBJ1-2, with TRBD1 matching 9 bases. CDR3 length: 12 residues. The germline CDR1 and CDR2 sequences are SGHRS and YFSETQ. V dropped 4 bases and J dropped 7; count of bases not matched to a gene: 2.

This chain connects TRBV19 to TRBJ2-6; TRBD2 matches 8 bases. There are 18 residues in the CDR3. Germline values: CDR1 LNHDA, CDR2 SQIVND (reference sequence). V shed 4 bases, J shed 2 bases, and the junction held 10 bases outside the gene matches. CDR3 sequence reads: CASSTTGGGLAGANVLTF. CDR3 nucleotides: TGTGCCAGTAGTACCACCGGGGGGGGGTTGGCTGGGGCCAACGTCCTGACTTTC.

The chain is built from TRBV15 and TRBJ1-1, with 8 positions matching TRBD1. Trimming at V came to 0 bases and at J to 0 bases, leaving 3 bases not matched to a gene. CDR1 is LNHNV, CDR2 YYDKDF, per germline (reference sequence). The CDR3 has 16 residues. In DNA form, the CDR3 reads TGTGCCACCAGCAGAGATTTGGACAGGGTGAACACTGAAGCTTTCTTT. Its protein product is CATSRDLDRVNTEAFF.

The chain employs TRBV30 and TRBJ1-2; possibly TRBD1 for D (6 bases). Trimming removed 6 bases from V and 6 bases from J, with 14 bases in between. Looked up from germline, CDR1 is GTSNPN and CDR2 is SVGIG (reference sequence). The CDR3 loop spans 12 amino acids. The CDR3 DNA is TGTGCCTGTTCCGGGACATCTAATGGCTACACCTTC. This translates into CACSGTSNGYTF.

This CDR3 reads CASDPLDRVDEQYF. Written as DNA, the CDR3 is TGTGCCAGCGATCCGTTAGACAGGGTGGACGAGCAGTACTTC. The chain recombines TRBV7-9 with TRBJ2-7; 7 bases are shared with TRBD1. CDR1 is SEHNR and CDR2 is FQNEAQ in the germline V gene (reference sequence). The CDR3 length is 14 residues. Trimming at V came to 8 bases and at J to 5 bases, leaving 12 bases not matched to a gene.